This entry describes one TCR beta chain. The cohort comprised adults aged 18 to 89 years residing in about two dozen US areas. Only in-frame clones appear in the TCRdb table, and some are missing; sequencing was by immunoSEQ multiplex PCR. This table has some 300,000 clones, roughly 90% appearing once. This record comes from a study of blood T cell repertoires in COVID-19. The source material was PBMCs or T cells enriched from blood (not recorded which). This receptor was obtained from a woman younger than 30 with acute COVID-19.

CDR3 DNA: TGCGCCAGCAGCTCCGACAGGGAGTATGAAAAACTGTTTTTT. It codes for CASSSDREYEKLFF. The chain links TRBV5-1 to TRBJ1-4; TRBD1 aligns across 7 bases. The CDR3 runs to 14 residues. Germline CDR1 SGHRS, CDR2 YFSETQ. Trimming removed 3 bases from V and 6 bases from J; junction bases left unmatched: 5. Full variable domain (remainder filled in from reference TRBV5-1 and TRBJ1-4): KAGVTQTPRYLIKTRGQQVTLSCSPISGHRSVSWYQQTPGQGLQFLFEYFSETQRNKGNFPGRFSGRQFSNSRSEMNVSTLELGDSALYLCASSSDREYEKLFFGSGTQLSVL.